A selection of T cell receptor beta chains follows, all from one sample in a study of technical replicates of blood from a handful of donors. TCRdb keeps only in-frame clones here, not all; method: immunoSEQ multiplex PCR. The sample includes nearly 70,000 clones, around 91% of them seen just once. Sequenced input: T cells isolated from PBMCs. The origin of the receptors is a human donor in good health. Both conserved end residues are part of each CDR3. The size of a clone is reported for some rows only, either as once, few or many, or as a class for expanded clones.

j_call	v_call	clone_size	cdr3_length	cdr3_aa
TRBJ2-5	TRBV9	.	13	CASSVDGQLAQYF
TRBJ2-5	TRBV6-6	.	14	CASTKTKTQETQYF
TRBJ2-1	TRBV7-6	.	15	CASSLRLAGAYEQFF
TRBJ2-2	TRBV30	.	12	CAWNSGTGELFF
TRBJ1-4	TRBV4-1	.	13	CASSTGVGEKLFF
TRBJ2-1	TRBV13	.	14	CASSLNRGANEQFF
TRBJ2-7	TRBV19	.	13	CASSIQGRNEQYF
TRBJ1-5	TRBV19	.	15	CASSNPYRGVQPQHF
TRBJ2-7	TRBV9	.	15	CASSASGTGRYEQYF
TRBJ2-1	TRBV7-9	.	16	CASSSTTSGSYNEQFF
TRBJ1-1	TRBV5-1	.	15	CASSPTTGGYTEAFF
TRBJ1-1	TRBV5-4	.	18	CASSYPGTKGSGNTEAFF
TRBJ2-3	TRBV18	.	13	CASSLGSTDTQYF
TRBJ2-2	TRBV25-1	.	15	CASSEEGKAPGELFF
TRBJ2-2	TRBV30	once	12	CAWSEGGRELFF
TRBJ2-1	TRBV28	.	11	CASSLVNEQFF
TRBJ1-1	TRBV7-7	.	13	CASSQNPGTEAFF
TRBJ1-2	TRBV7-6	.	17	CASSIRDRPYANYGYTF
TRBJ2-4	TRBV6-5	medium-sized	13	CASSYDRGNIQYF
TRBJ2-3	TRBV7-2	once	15	CASSPPGVSPDTQYF
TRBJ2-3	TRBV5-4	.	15	CASSLDPGSADTQYF
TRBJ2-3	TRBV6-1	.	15	CASSDYERGTDTQYF
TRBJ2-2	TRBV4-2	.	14	CASDAKQGTGELFF
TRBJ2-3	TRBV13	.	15	CASSLGQPSTDTQYF
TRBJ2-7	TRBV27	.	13	CASSLQESYEQYF
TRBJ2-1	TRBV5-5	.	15	CASSLTGLSYNEQFF
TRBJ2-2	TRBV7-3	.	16	CAKLLAGVSGTGELFF